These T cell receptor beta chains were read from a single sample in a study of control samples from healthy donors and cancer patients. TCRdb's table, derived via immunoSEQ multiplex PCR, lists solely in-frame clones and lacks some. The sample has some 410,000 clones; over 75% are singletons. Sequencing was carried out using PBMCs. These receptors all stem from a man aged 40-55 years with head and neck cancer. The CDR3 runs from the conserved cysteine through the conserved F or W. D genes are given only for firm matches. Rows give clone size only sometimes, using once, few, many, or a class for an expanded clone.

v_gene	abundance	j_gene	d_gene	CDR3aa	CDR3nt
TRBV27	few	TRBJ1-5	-	CASSSFRYPSNQPQHF	TGTGCCAGCAGTTCTTTCAGATACCCTAGCAATCAGCCCCAGCATTTT
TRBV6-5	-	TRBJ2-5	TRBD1	CASERATGSQETQYF	TGTGCCAGCGAAAGGGCGACAGGGAGCCAGGAGACCCAGTACTTC
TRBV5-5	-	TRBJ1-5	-	CASSLAGGGQPQHF	TGTGCCAGCAGCTTGGCCGGGGGCGGTCAGCCCCAGCATTTT
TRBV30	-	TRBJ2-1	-	CAWRPAGTFTNNEQFF	TGTGCCTGGAGGCCAGCCGGGACTTTCACCAACAATGAGCAGTTCTTC
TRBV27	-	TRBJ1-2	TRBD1	CASWDSPYGYTF	TGTGCCAGCTGGGACAGCCCCTATGGCTACACCTTC
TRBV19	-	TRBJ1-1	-	CASSVTGVGNTEAFF	TGTGCCAGTAGTGTGACAGGAGTTGGGAACACTGAAGCTTTCTTT
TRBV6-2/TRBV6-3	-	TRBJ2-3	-	CASSYGAGIVSDTQYF	TGTGCCAGCAGTTACGGGGCGGGAATTGTGTCAGATACGCAGTATTTT
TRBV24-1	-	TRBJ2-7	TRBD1	CATSDTWGQGEQYF	TGTGCCACCAGTGACACTTGGGGACAGGGCGAGCAGTACTTC
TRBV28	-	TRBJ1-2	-	CASRPERLALYGYTF	TGTGCCAGCAGACCCGAACGACTGGCACTCTATGGCTACACCTTC
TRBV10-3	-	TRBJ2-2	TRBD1	CAISKTGDDTGELFF	TGTGCCATCAGTAAGACAGGGGATGACACCGGGGAGCTGTTTTTT
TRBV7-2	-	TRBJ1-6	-	CASSLEGGTHDSPLHF	TGTGCCAGCAGCTTAGAGGGGGGGACACACGATTCACCCCTCCACTTT
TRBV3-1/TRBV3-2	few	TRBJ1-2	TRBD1	CASSPQGAFPYGYTF	TGTGCCAGCAGCCCCCAGGGGGCCTTCCCCTATGGCTACACCTTC
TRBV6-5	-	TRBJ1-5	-	CASIRRLGNQPQHF	TGTGCCAGCATACGACGCTTGGGCAATCAGCCCCAGCATTTT
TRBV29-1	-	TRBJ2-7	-	CSAERVTSYEQYF	TGCAGCGCCGAGCGGGTGACGTCCTACGAGCAGTACTTC
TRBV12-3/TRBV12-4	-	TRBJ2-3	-	CASGTGYADTQYF	TGTGCCAGCGGAACAGGGTACGCAGATACGCAGTATTTT
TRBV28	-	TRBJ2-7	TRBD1	CASRRTGAPYEQYF	TGTGCCAGCAGACGGACAGGAGCTCCATACGAGCAGTACTTC
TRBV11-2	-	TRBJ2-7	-	CASSLEGVDPEQYF	TGTGCCAGCAGCTTAGAAGGGGTGGATCCCGAGCAGTACTTC
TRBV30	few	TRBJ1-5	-	CAWSVADNQPQHF	TGTGCCTGGAGTGTGGCAGACAATCAGCCCCAGCATTTT
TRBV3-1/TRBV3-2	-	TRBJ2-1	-	CASSSAHEQFF	TGTGCTAGCAGCTCGGCCCATGAGCAGTTCTTC
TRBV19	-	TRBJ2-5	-	CASSIWGPETQYF	TGTGCCAGTAGTATCTGGGGACCCGAGACCCAGTACTTC
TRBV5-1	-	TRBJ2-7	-	CASSLDRANEQYF	TGCGCCAGCAGCTTGGACAGGGCAAACGAGCAGTACTTC
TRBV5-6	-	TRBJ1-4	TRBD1	CASSMGGGAGEKLFF	TGTGCCAGCAGCATGGGAGGGGGCGCAGGAGAAAAACTGTTTTTT
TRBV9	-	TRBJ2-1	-	CASSVADYNEQFF	TGTGCCAGCAGCGTAGCGGACTACAATGAGCAGTTCTTC
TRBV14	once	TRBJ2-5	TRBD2	CASSQQTGTRGLTQYF	TGTGCCAGCAGCCAACAAACCGGGACTAGGGGGTTGACCCAGTACTTC
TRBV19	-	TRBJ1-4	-	CASSIVTVATNEKLFF	TGTGCCAGTAGTATAGTGACGGTTGCAACTAATGAAAAACTGTTTTTT
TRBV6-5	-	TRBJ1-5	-	CASKMGVSNQPQHF	TGTGCCAGCAAAATGGGGGTTAGCAATCAGCCCCAGCATTTT
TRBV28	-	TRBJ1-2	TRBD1	CASRPTTGAGYTF	TGTGCCAGCAGGCCTACGACAGGGGCTGGCTACACCTTC
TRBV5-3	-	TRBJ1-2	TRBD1	CARSLSIRDRDYYGYTF	TGTGCCAGAAGCTTGTCAATAAGGGACAGGGATTACTATGGCTACACCTTC
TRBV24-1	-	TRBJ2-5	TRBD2	CATSEASGGGTQYF	TGTGCCACCAGTGAGGCCAGCGGGGGAGGGACCCAGTACTTC
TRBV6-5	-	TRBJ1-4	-	CASRHQATNEKLFF	TGTGCCAGCAGACACCAAGCAACTAATGAAAAACTGTTTTTT
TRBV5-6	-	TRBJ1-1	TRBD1	CASSLYKGAGNTEAFF	TGTGCCAGCAGCTTGTACAAGGGGGCTGGTAACACTGAAGCTTTCTTT
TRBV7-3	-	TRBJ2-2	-	CASSPASTNTGELFF	TGTGCCAGCAGCCCCGCGAGCACGAACACCGGGGAGCTGTTTTTT
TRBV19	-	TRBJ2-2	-	CASSEGALRYTGELFF	TGTGCCAGTAGTGAGGGCGCCCTTAGGTACACCGGGGAGCTGTTTTTT
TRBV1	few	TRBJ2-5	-	CTSIAGGRLETQYF	TGCACCAGTATAGCGGGGGGGCGGTTGGAGACCCAGTACTTC
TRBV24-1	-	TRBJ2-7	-	CATSDPGLGSYEQYF	TGTGCCACCAGTGATCCCGGACTGGGCTCCTACGAGCAGTACTTC
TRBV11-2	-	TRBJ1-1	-	CASSRSGGRANTEAFF	TGTGCCAGCAGCCGAAGCGGAGGTCGAGCGAACACTGAAGCTTTCTTT
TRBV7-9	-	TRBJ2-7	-	CASSLRNSYEQYF	TGTGCCAGCAGCTTAAGGAACTCCTACGAGCAGTACTTC
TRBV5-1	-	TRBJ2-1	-	CASSLGLGYNEQFF	TGCGCCAGCAGCTTGGGTCTCGGATACAATGAGCAGTTCTTC
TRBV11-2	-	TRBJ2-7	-	CASSLGASYEQYF	TGTGCCAGCAGCTTGGGAGCTTCCTACGAGCAGTACTTC
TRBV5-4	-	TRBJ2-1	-	CASSRANGQNNEQFF	TGTGCCAGCAGTCGCGCAAATGGACAGAACAATGAGCAGTTCTTC
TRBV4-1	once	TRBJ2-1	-	CASSQVPNEQFF	TGCGCCAGCAGCCAAGTCCCTAATGAGCAGTTCTTC
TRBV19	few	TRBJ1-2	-	CASSTRLGDYGYTF	TGTGCCAGTAGTACCAGACTAGGGGACTATGGCTACACCTTC
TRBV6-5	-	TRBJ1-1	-	CASSLSWEGTEAFF	TGTGCCAGCAGTCTCTCGTGGGAAGGCACTGAAGCTTTCTTT
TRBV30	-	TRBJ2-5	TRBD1	CAWWGRDRERGTQYF	TGTGCCTGGTGGGGCCGGGACAGGGAACGGGGGACCCAGTACTTC
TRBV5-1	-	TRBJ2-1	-	CASSLAGVPYNEQFF	TGCGCCAGCAGCTTAGCAGGGGTCCCCTACAATGAGCAGTTCTTC